Presented here are 6 T cell receptor beta chains from one specimen sequenced in a study of T cell repertoires in ileal Crohn's disease. The time point denotes: neoterminal ileum biopsy at postoperative endoscopy, about 6 months after surgery. Repertoires were generated with immunoSEQ multiplex PCR, while TCRdb's copy carries only in-frame clones and drops some. The repertoire holds over 4,500 clones, roughly four fifths seen once, with around 4.5% in the top ten. Sequencing input: ileal tissue. These receptors came from an adult with Crohn's disease.

The J gene is TRBJ1-1, the V gene TRBV6-4; no reliable D call. V was pared by 0 bases and J by 1 base, with 3 bases between. The CDR3 spans 13 residues. Germline CDR1 reads MRHNA; CDR2 reads SNTAGT. The CDR3 bases are TGTGCCAGCAGTGACTCACAGAACACTGAAGCTTTCTTT. It is translated as CASSDSQNTEAFF.

The rearrangement links TRBV29-1 to TRBJ1-1; 11 nucleotides agree with TRBD1. Germline values: CDR1 SQVTM, CDR2 ANQGSEA. The CDR3 contains 14 residues. V trimming: 4 bases; J trimming: 5 bases; junction bases outside the gene matches: 6. CDR3 DNA sequence: TGCAGCGTTGCACTCGGGACAGGGGGAACTGAAGCTTTCTTT. Amino acid sequence: CSVALGTGGTEAFF.

J is TRBJ2-7 and V is TRBV9; D is possibly TRBD1 (5 bases). The CDR3 extends over 14 amino acids. The germline gives CDR1 SGDLS, CDR2 YYNGEE. V dropped 1 base and J dropped 2 bases, with 10 bases sitting between them. This CDR3 is CASSVTDSPYEQYF. The CDR3, as DNA: TGTGCCAGCAGCGTAACAGACAGCCCCTACGAGCAGTACTTC. The complete variable domain, with remaining parts taken from reference TRBV9 and TRBJ2-7, reads DSGVTQTPKHLITATGQRVTLRCSPRSGDLSVYWYQQSLDQGLQFLIQYYNGEERAKGNILERFSAQQFPDLHSELNLSSLELGDSALYFCASSVTDSPYEQYFGPGTRLTVT.

This clone was seen once. The V gene is TRBV10-3, the J gene TRBJ1-2, with D unresolved. V dropped 4 bases and J dropped 0 bases, with 15 bases sitting between them. CDR1 and CDR2 from the germline V gene are ENHRY and SYGVKD. This CDR3 has 16 amino acids. The CDR3 coding sequence is TGTGCCATCAGTGCCGGGTCTACTAGAGCTAACTATGGCTACACCTTC. Its translation: CAISAGSTRANYGYTF.

The rearrangement joins TRBV6-4 to TRBJ2-7; 7 nucleotides align to TRBD1. J lost 3 bases, V lost 2 bases, and 10 bases had no gene match. The CDR3 covers 16 residues. Germline CDR1 and CDR2: MRHNA and SNTAGT. CDR3 sequence: CASSDPTGKAVYEQYF. The CDR3 coding sequence is TGTGCCAGCAGTGACCCGACAGGGAAGGCGGTCTACGAGCAGTACTTC.

The CDR3 nucleotides read TGTGCCAGCAGTCACGGGGCTAGCGGGAGGGCCAGAGAGCAGTTCTTC. Translating it yields CASSHGASGRAREQFF. The chain recombines TRBV13 with TRBJ2-1; 12 bases agree with TRBD2. Germline CDR1 and CDR2: PRHDT and FYEKMQ (reference sequence). V lost 6 bases and J lost 10; bases outside the gene matches: 13. The length of the CDR3 is 16 residues.